The rows below give T cell receptor beta chains drawn from one sample of a study of cytomegalovirus exposure and HLA in healthy donors. Clones were sequenced by immunoSEQ multiplex PCR, and TCRdb holds only the in-frame ones, with some missing. The sample consists of roughly 100,000 clones, over 60% of them appearing once. The specimen was PBMCs. The source of these receptors is a woman between 18 and 29 years old in good health and CMV-seropositive. Each CDR3 is given with its conserved first and last residue. D genes are given only for firm matches. The size field is filled for only some rows; it gives once, few, many or a size class.

J gene	V gene	D gene	clone size	CDR3 protein	CDR3 DNA
TRBJ2-4	TRBV7-2	TRBD2	.	CASSSGLAGGPVNF	TGTGCCAGCAGCTCGGGACTAGCGGGAGGGCCTGTCAACTTC
TRBJ1-2	TRBV4-2	.	.	CASSQDLRAPLYGYTF	TGTGCCAGCAGCCAAGATTTAAGAGCCCCACTCTATGGCTACACCTTC
TRBJ2-7	TRBV19	TRBD2	.	CASSPWGARGGEQYF	TGTGCCAGTAGTCCCTGGGGTGCACGCGGGGGCGAGCAGTACTTC
TRBJ1-2	TRBV5-1	TRBD1	.	CASSLGQGIYGYTF	TGCGCCAGCAGCTTGGGACAGGGGATCTATGGCTACACCTTC
TRBJ1-2	TRBV4-1	.	.	CASSQPSQGRGGYTF	TGCGCCAGCAGCCAACCAAGTCAGGGGAGAGGTGGCTACACCTTC
TRBJ2-7	TRBV28	TRBD2	.	CASITVGGGTYEQYF	TGTGCCAGCATCACCGTGGGGGGGGGAACCTACGAGCAGTACTTC
TRBJ1-3	TRBV11-2	TRBD1	.	CASSLFRQGGNTIYF	TGTGCCAGCAGCTTATTCCGACAGGGGGGAAACACCATATATTTT
TRBJ2-1	TRBV10-3	.	.	CAIRPLEYNEQFF	TGTGCCATCAGACCCCTAGAATACAATGAGCAGTTCTTC
TRBJ2-3	TRBV28	TRBD1	.	CASTPTGGPDTQYF	TGTGCCAGCACCCCCACAGGGGGGCCAGATACGCAGTATTTT
TRBJ2-7	TRBV7-2	.	many	CASSLGLAFDEQYF	TGTGCCAGCAGCTTAGGCCTAGCTTTCGACGAGCAGTACTTC
TRBJ2-1	TRBV9	TRBD2	.	CASSPRTRNEQFF	TGTGCCAGCAGCCCAAGGACTAGGAATGAGCAGTTCTTC
TRBJ1-1	TRBV5-5	TRBD1	.	CASSFGQGLNTEAFF	TGTGCCAGCAGCTTTGGACAGGGTTTGAACACTGAAGCTTTCTTT
TRBJ1-2	TRBV6-1	TRBD1	many	CASLPGQGPYGYTF	TGTGCCAGCCTTCCGGGACAGGGCCCCTATGGCTACACCTTC
TRBJ2-1	TRBV7-9	TRBD2	once	CASSPPWREGAYNEQFF	TGTGCCAGCAGCCCCCCTTGGCGGGAGGGCGCCTACAATGAGCAGTTCTTC
TRBJ2-1	TRBV13	.	.	CASSTLGGREHNEQFF	TGTGCCAGCAGCACGTTGGGGGGGCGGGAGCACAATGAGCAGTTCTTC
TRBJ2-7	TRBV27	TRBD2	few	CASSWTSGGSYEQYF	TGTGCCAGCAGTTGGACTAGCGGGGGCTCCTACGAGCAGTACTTC
TRBJ2-3	TRBV7-3	.	.	CASSPGTADYTDTQYF	TGTGCCAGCAGCCCAGGGACTGCTGACTACACAGATACGCAGTATTTT
TRBJ1-1	TRBV10-2	TRBD1	.	CASSEKDRGRNTEAFF	TGCGCCAGCAGTGAGAAGGACAGGGGGCGGAACACTGAAGCTTTCTTT
TRBJ1-2	TRBV29-1	.	.	CSVEDPTFWGYTF	TGCAGCGTTGAAGATCCGACATTCTGGGGCTACACCTTC
TRBJ1-2	TRBV6-4	TRBD1	.	CASSDAGGSGYTF	TGTGCCAGCAGTGACGCAGGGGGCTCTGGCTACACCTTC
TRBJ2-3	TRBV30	TRBD1	.	CAWSPGTGGPDTQYF	TGTGCCTGGAGTCCCGGGACAGGGGGGCCAGATACGCAGTATTTT
TRBJ2-2	TRBV7-8	.	.	CASSSGTRNTGELFF	TGTGCCAGCAGTTCCGGGACAAGGAACACCGGGGAGCTGTTTTTT
TRBJ2-3	TRBV28	.	.	CASSFVAVSTDTQYF	TGTGCCAGCAGTTTCGTAGCGGTTAGCACAGATACGCAGTATTTT
TRBJ2-7	TRBV19	TRBD2	.	CASRTSGTYEQYF	TGTGCCAGCCGGACTAGCGGGACGTACGAGCAGTACTTC
TRBJ2-3	TRBV12-5	TRBD2	.	CASGLARTSGSSSTDTQYF	TGTGCTAGTGGTTTGGCCCGGACTAGCGGGAGCTCCAGCACAGATACGCAGTATTTT
TRBJ2-3	TRBV19	.	.	CASSIDTDTQYF	TGTGCCAGTAGTATAGATACTGATACGCAGTATTTT
TRBJ1-1	TRBV2	.	.	CASSRVGLSNTEAFF	TGTGCCAGCTCGAGGGTCGGTCTGTCGAACACTGAAGCTTTCTTT
TRBJ2-7	TRBV29-1	TRBD2	.	CSVALRASGLYEQYF	TGCAGCGTGGCCTTGCGAGCTAGCGGCCTCTACGAGCAGTACTTC
TRBJ2-2	TRBV6-5	TRBD2	.	CASRTSGDTGELFF	TGTGCCAGCAGAACTAGCGGGGACACCGGGGAGCTGTTTTTT
TRBJ1-1	TRBV18	.	.	CASSPGASGTEAFF	TGTGCCAGCTCACCGGGGGCGTCGGGCACTGAAGCTTTCTTT
TRBJ1-3	TRBV28	.	few	CASRGGTWNGNTIYF	TGTGCCAGCAGAGGCGGGACCTGGAACGGGAACACCATATATTTT
TRBJ1-5	TRBV2	.	.	CASSFTGGSQPQHF	TGTGCCAGCAGCTTTACAGGAGGGTCTCAGCCCCAGCATTTT
TRBJ2-1	TRBV5-1	TRBD2	.	CASKQRGDSQIYNEQFF	TGCGCCAGCAAACAGCGGGGAGACAGTCAGATCTACAATGAGCAGTTCTTC
TRBJ2-3	TRBV2	TRBD2	.	CASSHLAGVRDTQYF	TGTGCCAGCAGCCACCTAGCGGGAGTTAGAGATACGCAGTATTTT
TRBJ2-7	TRBV15	TRBD2	few	CATSRDYVGSGSSYEQYF	TGTGCCACCAGCAGAGATTATGTCGGTAGCGGGAGCTCCTACGAGCAGTACTTC
TRBJ1-5	TRBV27	TRBD1	.	CASIPVSYSGQGGQPQHF	TGTGCCAGCATTCCCGTTTCCTATTCCGGACAGGGGGGGCAGCCCCAGCATTTT
TRBJ1-1	TRBV2	.	.	CASSVSVNTEAFF	TGTGCCAGCAGTGTCTCGGTCAACACTGAAGCTTTCTTT
TRBJ1-2	TRBV7-8	.	.	CASSLEGVGNYGYTF	TGTGCCAGCAGCTTAGAAGGGGTGGGTAACTATGGCTACACCTTC
TRBJ2-7	TRBV2	.	.	CASGPPYEQYF	TGTGCCAGCGGGCCCCCTTACGAGCAGTACTTC
TRBJ2-7	TRBV5-1	.	.	CASSLEQPTYEQYF	TGCGCCAGCAGCTTGGAACAGCCTACCTACGAGCAGTACTTC
TRBJ2-3	TRBV5-8	TRBD2	.	CASSLMGGRTDTQYF	TGTGCCAGCAGCTTGATGGGCGGGAGGACAGATACGCAGTATTTT
TRBJ2-3	TRBV7-2	TRBD2	.	CASSYLAGGPDTQYF	TGTGCCAGCAGCTATTTAGCGGGGGGCCCAGATACGCAGTATTTT
TRBJ1-1	TRBV16	TRBD1	once	CASSQLTGGEAFF	TGTGCCAGCAGCCAACTGACAGGGGGAGAAGCTTTCTTT
TRBJ2-3	TRBV10-2	.	many	CASSKGLVDTQYF	TGCGCCAGCTCCAAGGGACTTGTAGATACGCAGTATTTT
TRBJ1-4	TRBV7-8	.	.	CASSSYGRLNEKLFF	TGTGCCAGCAGCTCTTATGGCCGACTTAATGAAAAACTGTTTTTT
TRBJ1-2	TRBV5-4	.	few	CASSLDDGVEQGYTF	TGTGCCAGCAGCTTGGATGACGGGGTCGAGCAGGGCTACACCTTC